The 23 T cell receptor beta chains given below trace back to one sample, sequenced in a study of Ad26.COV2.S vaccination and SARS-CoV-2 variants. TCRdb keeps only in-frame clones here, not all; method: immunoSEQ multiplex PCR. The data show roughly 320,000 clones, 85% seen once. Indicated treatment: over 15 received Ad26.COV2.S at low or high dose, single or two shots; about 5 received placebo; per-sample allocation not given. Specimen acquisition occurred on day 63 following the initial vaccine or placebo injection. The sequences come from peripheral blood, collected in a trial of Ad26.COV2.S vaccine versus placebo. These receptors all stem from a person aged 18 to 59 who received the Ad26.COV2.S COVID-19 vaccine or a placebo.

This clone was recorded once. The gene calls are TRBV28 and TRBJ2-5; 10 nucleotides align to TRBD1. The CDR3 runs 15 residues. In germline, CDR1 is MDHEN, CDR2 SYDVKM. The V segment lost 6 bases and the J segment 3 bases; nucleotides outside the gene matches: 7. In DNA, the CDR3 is TGTGCCAGCAGCCGGGGCGGGACAGGGGAAGAGACCCAGTACTTC. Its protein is CASSRGGTGEETQYF.

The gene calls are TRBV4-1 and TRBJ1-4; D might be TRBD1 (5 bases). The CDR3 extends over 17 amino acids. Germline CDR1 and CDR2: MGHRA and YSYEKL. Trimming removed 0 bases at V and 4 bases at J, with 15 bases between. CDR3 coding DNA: TGCGCCAGCAGCCAAGACGGGGGGGTATTCGATAATGAAAAACTGTTTTTT. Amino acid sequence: CASSQDGGVFDNEKLFF.

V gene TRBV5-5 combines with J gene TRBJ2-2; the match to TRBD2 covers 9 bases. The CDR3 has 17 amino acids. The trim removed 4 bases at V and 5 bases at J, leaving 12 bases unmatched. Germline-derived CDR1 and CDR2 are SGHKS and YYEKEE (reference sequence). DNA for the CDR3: TGTGCCAGCAGCCCCGGCCCCCAAGCGGGGGGAACCGGGGAGCTGTTTTTT. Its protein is CASSPGPQAGGTGELFF.

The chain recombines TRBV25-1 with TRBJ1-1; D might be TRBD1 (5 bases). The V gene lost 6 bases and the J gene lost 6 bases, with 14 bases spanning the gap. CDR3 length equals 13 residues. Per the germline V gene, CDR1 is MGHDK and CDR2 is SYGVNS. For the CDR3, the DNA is TGTGCCAGCAGGGGATCGGGACGCCCTGAAGCTTTCTTT. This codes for CASRGSGRPEAFF. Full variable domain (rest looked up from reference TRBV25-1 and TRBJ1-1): EADIYQTPRYLVIGTGKKITLECSQTMGHDKMYWYQQDPGMELHLIHYSYGVNSTEKGDLSSESTVSRIRTEHFPLTLESARPSHTSQYLCASRGSGRPEAFFGQGTRLTVV.

CDR3 nucleotides: TGTGCCAGCAGCTCACAGGGGCAAATCTCTGGAAACACCATATATTTT. This gives the protein CASSSQGQISGNTIYF. V and J are TRBV5-4 and TRBJ1-3; TRBD1 matches 7 bases. With V trimmed by 3 bases and J by 0 bases, 6 bases remained unmatched. The CDR3 contains 16 residues. Germline CDR1 and CDR2: SGHNT and YYREEE (reference sequence).

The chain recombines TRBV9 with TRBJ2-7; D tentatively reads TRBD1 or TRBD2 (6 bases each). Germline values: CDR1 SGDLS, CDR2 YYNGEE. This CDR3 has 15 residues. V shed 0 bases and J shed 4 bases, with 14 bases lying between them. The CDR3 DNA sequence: TGTGCCAGCAGCGTAGGGTGGGGGGCCTCGTACGAGCAGTACTTC. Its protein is CASSVGWGASYEQYF.

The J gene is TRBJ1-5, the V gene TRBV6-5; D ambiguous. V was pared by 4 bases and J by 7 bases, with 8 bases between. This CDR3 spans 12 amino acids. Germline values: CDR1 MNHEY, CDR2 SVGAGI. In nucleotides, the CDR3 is TGTGCCAGCAGTTCCGGAGTCCAGCCCCAGCATTTT. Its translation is CASSSGVQPQHF.

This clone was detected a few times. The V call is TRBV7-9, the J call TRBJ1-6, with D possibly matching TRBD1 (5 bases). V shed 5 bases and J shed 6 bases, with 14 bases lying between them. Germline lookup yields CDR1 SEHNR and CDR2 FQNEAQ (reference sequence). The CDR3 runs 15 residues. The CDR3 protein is CASSPSSGFNSPLHF. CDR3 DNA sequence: TGTGCCAGCAGCCCCTCGTCAGGGTTTAATTCACCCCTCCACTTT.

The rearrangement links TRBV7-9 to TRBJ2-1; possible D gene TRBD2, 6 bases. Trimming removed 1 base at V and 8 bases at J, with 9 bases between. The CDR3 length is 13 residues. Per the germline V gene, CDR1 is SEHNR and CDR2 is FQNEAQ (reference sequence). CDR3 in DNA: TGTGCCAGCAGCTTAGTCGGCGGGGATGAGCAGTTCTTC. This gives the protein CASSLVGGDEQFF.

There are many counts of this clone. The DNA for the CDR3 is TGTGCCATCAGTTCCTCAGGGGGCCTACAAGAGACCCAGTACTTC. Translating it yields CAISSSGGLQETQYF. The rearrangement joins TRBV10-3 to TRBJ2-5; 8 bases align to TRBD1. Per germline, CDR1 ENHRY and CDR2 SYGVKD. Losses at the gene ends were 5 bases for V and 2 bases for J; bases not matched to a gene: 7. The CDR3 totals 15 residues.

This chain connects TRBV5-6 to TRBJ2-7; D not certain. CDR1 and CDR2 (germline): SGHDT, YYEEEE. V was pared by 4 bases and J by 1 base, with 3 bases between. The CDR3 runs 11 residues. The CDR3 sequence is CASSVSYEQYF. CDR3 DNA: TGTGCCAGCAGCGTATCCTACGAGCAGTACTTC.

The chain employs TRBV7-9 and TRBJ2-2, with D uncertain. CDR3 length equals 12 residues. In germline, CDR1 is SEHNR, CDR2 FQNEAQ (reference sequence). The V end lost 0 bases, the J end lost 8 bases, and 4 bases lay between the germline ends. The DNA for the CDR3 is TGTGCCAGCAGCTTAGCCCCGGGGGAGCTGTTTTTT. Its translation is CASSLAPGELFF.

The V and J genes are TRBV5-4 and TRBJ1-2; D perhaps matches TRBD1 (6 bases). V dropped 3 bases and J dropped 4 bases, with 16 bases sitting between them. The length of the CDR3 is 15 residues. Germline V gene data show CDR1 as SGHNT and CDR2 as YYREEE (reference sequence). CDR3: CASSSDLPRGYGYTF. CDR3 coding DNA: TGTGCCAGCAGCTCGGACCTCCCCAGGGGCTATGGCTACACCTTC.

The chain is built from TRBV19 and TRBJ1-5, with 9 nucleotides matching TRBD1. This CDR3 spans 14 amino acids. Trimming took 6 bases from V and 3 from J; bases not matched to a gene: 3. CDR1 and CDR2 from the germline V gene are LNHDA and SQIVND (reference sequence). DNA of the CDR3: TGTGCCAGTAGGGGACAGGGCATCAATCAGCCCCAGCATTTT. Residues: CASRGQGINQPQHF.

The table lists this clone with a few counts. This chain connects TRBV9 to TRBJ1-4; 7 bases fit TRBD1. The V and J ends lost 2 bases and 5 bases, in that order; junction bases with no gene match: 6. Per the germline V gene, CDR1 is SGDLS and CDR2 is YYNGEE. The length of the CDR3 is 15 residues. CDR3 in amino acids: CASSVQGQANEKLFF. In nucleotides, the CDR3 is TGTGCCAGCAGCGTTCAAGGACAGGCGAATGAAAAACTGTTTTTT.

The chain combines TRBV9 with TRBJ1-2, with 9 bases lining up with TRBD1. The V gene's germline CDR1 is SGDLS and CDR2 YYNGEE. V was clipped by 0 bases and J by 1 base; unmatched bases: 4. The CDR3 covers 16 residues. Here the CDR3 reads CASSVGGTGHNYGYTF. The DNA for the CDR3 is TGTGCCAGCAGCGTAGGCGGGACAGGGCATAACTATGGCTACACCTTC.

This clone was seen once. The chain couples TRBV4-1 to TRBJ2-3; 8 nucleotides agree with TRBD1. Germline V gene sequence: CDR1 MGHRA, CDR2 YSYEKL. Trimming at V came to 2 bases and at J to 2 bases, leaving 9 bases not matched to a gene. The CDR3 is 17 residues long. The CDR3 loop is CASSQRIQGEITDTQYF. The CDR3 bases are TGCGCCAGCAGCCAACGAATACAGGGGGAAATCACAGATACGCAGTATTTT.

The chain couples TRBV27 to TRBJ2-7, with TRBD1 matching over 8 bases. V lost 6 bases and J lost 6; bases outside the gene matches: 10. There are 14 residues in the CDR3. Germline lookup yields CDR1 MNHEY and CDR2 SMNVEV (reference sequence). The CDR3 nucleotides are TGTGCCAGCAGGAGACAGGGGTTTGGGCGCGAGCAGTACTTC. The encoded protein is CASRRQGFGREQYF.

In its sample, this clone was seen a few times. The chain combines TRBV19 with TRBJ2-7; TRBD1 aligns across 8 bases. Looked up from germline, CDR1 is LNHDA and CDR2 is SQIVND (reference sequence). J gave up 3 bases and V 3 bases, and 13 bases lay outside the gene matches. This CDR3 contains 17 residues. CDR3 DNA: TGTGCCAGTAGTATTAAGTATGGGGGACAGGCCTACTACGAGCAGTACTTC. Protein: CASSIKYGGQAYYEQYF.

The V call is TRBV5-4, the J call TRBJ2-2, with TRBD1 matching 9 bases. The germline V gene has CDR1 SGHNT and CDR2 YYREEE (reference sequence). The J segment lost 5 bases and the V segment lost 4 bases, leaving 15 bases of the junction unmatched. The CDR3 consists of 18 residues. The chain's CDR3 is CASSPRGTGGARTGELFF. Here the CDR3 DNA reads TGTGCCAGCAGCCCCCGGGGAACAGGGGGCGCGAGAACCGGGGAGCTGTTTTTT.

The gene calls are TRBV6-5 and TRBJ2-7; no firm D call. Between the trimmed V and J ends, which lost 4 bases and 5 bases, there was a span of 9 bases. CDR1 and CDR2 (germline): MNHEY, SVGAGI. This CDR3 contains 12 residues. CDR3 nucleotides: TGTGCCAGCAGTTTAGTAGTAAACGAGCAGTACTTC. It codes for CASSLVVNEQYF.

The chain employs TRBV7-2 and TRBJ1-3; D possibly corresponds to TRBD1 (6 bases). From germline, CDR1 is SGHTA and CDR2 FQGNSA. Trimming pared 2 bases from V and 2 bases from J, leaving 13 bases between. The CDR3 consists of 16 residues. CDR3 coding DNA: TGTGCCAGCAGCTTAATAAGTAACAGGGCTGGAAACACCATATATTTT. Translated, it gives CASSLISNRAGNTIYF.

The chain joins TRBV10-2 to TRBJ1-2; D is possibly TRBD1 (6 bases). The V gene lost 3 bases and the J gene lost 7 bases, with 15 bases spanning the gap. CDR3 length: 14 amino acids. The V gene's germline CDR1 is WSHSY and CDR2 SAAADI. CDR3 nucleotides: TGCGCCAGCAGTGAACTACAGGGTAGTGGTGGCTACACCTTC. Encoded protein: CASSELQGSGGYTF.